This passage covers 20 T cell receptor beta chains from one sample sequenced in a study of regulatory T cells in long-lasting Graves disease. Stated time point: newly diagnosed GD, antithyroid drugs for less than 3 months. PBMC RNA was the source of the TCR library. Researchers made TCR beta libraries by using iRepertoire HTBI primers and running Arm-PCR on CDR3 regions. MiXCR, run by TCRdb on the multiplex PCR reads, gives a single entry per CDR3 protein. Of 450,000 to 600,000 distinct CDR3 sequences in the sample, 13% were seen once. The data also belong to a second study, concerning T cells in Graves' hyperthyroidism and ophthalmopathy.

The sample consisted of peripheral blood mononuclear cells (PBMCs), taken at new diagnosis, from a patient treated with antithyroid drugs. The receptors shown here come from a young man with Graves disease.

The gene calls are TRBV10-1 and TRBJ2-7, with D uncertain. The germline gives CDR1 WNHNN, CDR2 SYGVQD (reference sequence). This CDR3 region has 14 residues. V lost 0 bases and J 6 bases, leaving 12 bases between the germline ends. As DNA, the CDR3 is TGCGCCAGCAGTGAGTCCATAAGCCCGGGCGAGCAGTACTTC. It is translated as CASSESISPGEQYF.

This clonotype was seen repeatedly, ten times or more. V is TRBV28 and J is TRBJ2-7; D gene unclear. CDR1 MDHEN and CDR2 SYDVKM come from the germline V gene. Trimming pared 6 bases from V and 6 bases from J, leaving 21 bases between. The CDR3 extends over 15 amino acids. In nucleotides, the CDR3 is TGTGCCAGCAGCTCAATCTTCTCGGCAGGTATCGAGCAGTACTTC. Amino acids: CASSSIFSAGIEQYF. Based on the CDR3 plus reference TRBV28 and TRBJ2-7, the full variable domain is DVKVTQSSRYLVKRTGEKVFLECVQDMDHENMFWYRQDPGLGLRLIYFSYDVKMKEKGDIPEGYSVSREKKERFSLILESASTNQTSMYLCASSSIFSAGIEQYFGPGTRLTVT.

This clonotype was seen a handful of times. The rearrangement links TRBV7-9 to TRBJ2-1, with TRBD2 identical over 11 bases. The V and J ends lost 3 bases and 1 base, in that order; junction bases with no gene match: 2. Germline V lookup: CDR1 SEHNR, CDR2 FQNEAQ (reference sequence). CDR3 size: 16 residues. The CDR3 reads CASSFSGRGSYNEQFF. The CDR3 nucleotides are TGTGCCAGCAGCTTTAGCGGGAGGGGATCCTACAATGAGCAGTTCTTC.

This clonotype was observed many times. This sequence joins TRBV5-1 and TRBJ2-1, with unresolved D. V dropped 2 bases and J dropped 5 bases, with 5 bases sitting between them. Germline CDR1 is SGHRS and CDR2 is YFSETQ. The CDR3 spans 12 residues. CDR3 nucleotide sequence: TGCGCCAGCAGCTTCGGAAACAATGAGCAGTTCTTC. It encodes CASSFGNNEQFF.

J is TRBJ1-2 and V is TRBV29-1; 8 nucleotides match TRBD1. CDR3 length equals 12 residues. The germline V gene encodes CDR1 SQVTM and CDR2 ANQGSEA. The J segment lost 6 bases and the V segment lost 7 bases, leaving 7 bases of the junction unmatched. CDR3 coding DNA: TGCAGCGGAAGACAGGGGAGGGATGGCTACACCTTC. Translation gives CSGRQGRDGYTF. Full variable domain (outside the CDR3, taken from reference TRBV29-1 and TRBJ1-2): SAVISQKPSRDICQRGTSLTIQCQVDSQVTMMFWYRQQPGQSLTLIATANQGSEATYESGFVIDKFPISRPNLTFSTLTVSNMSPEDSSIYLCSGRQGRDGYTFGSGTRLTVV.

This clonotype was detected ten times or more. The chain carries TRBV11-2 and TRBJ2-3, with TRBD2 identical over 8 bases. This CDR3 is 14 amino acids long. The germline CDR1 and CDR2 sequences are SGHAT and FQNNGV. J gave up 6 bases and V 3 bases, and 5 bases lay outside the gene matches. Here the CDR3 DNA reads TGTGCCAGCAGCTTGGGACTAGACCTGGATACGCAGTATTTT. Translated, it gives CASSLGLDLDTQYF.

The chain couples TRBV5-6 to TRBJ2-1; TRBD1 aligns across 8 bases. The germline V gene encodes CDR1 SGHDT and CDR2 YYEEEE. This CDR3 contains 19 residues. Losses at the gene ends were 4 bases for V and 2 bases for J; bases not matched to a gene: 17. The CDR3 sequence is CASSVDRVGSGAAYNEQFF. The CDR3 DNA reads as TGTGCCAGCAGCGTGGACAGGGTTGGAAGCGGAGCCGCCTACAATGAGCAGTTCTTC.

There are many counts of this clonotype. The chain has TRBV2 and TRBJ2-3, with 9 bases fitting TRBD2. Per germline, CDR1 SNHLY and CDR2 FYNNEI. This CDR3 has 14 residues. The junction had 2 bases not matched to a gene; V was cut back by 7 bases and J by 0 bases. CDR3: CASKLAGSTDTQYF. CDR3 DNA: TGTGCCAGCAAACTAGCGGGCAGCACAGATACGCAGTATTTT.

This clonotype was counted many times. The chain is built from TRBV7-9 and TRBJ2-5, with TRBD1 matching over 7 bases. Germline V gene lookup returns CDR1 SEHNR and CDR2 FQNEAQ (reference sequence). The CDR3 contains 16 residues. V gave up 5 bases and J gave up 1 base; unmatched junction bases: 10. The CDR3: CASSTPRGQTQETQYF. The CDR3 DNA follows: TGTGCCAGCAGCACCCCCCGGGGACAGACCCAAGAGACCCAGTACTTC. Using reference TRBV7-9 and TRBJ2-5 for the parts outside the CDR3, the full variable domain is DTGVSQNPRHKITKRGQNVTFRCDPISEHNRLYWYRQTLGQGPEFLTYFQNEAQLEKSRLLSDRFSAERPKGSFSTLEIQRTEQGDSAMYLCASSTPRGQTQETQYFGPGTRLLVL.

This clonotype was counted ten times or more. The chain has TRBV2 and TRBJ2-7, with unresolved D. The germline V gene has CDR1 SNHLY and CDR2 FYNNEI. This CDR3 region has 13 residues. V lost 1 base and J 5 bases, leaving 9 bases between the germline ends. CDR3 coding DNA: TGTGCCAGCAGTGAAGTCGTGGGGAACGAGCAGTACTTC. It encodes CASSEVVGNEQYF.

The sample holds a few counts of this clonotype. CDR3 region: CASSVEALGRGRTGELFF. In DNA, the CDR3 is TGTGCCAGCAGCGTAGAGGCCCTCGGAAGGGGGCGGACCGGGGAGCTGTTTTTT. The chain combines TRBV9 with TRBJ2-2, with 7 bases matching TRBD1. The germline V gene has CDR1 SGDLS and CDR2 YYNGEE. The trim removed 0 bases at V and 5 bases at J, leaving 13 bases unmatched. The CDR3 sequence is 18 residues long.

This clonotype was detected many times. The chain joins TRBV7-9 to TRBJ1-5; D uncertain. Trimming pared 6 bases from V and 5 bases from J, leaving 8 bases between. The CDR3 has 12 residues. Germline CDR1 is SEHNR and CDR2 is FQNEAQ (reference sequence). CDR3: CASSSSDQPQHF. The CDR3 nucleotides are TGTGCCAGCAGTTCGTCGGATCAGCCCCAGCATTTT. Supplemented by reference TRBV7-9 and TRBJ1-5, the full variable domain reads DTGVSQNPRHKITKRGQNVTFRCDPISEHNRLYWYRQTLGQGPEFLTYFQNEAQLEKSRLLSDRFSAERPKGSFSTLEIQRTEQGDSAMYLCASSSSDQPQHFGDGTRLSIL.

As for this clonotype: Possible read error: a much larger clone is one base away. V is TRBV6-2 or TRBV6-3 and J is TRBJ1-2; TRBD1 might be the D (6 bases). V lost 6 bases to trimming and J lost 10 bases, with 21 bases between them. The germline V gene has CDR1 MNHEY and CDR2 SVGEGT. The CDR3 extends over 14 amino acids. CDR3 bases: TGTGCCAGCAGACCGACCCTCAGGGGCCGGGACTACACCTTC. As protein: CASRPTLRGRDYTF.

This clonotype was detected only a few times. The J gene is TRBJ2-7, the V gene TRBV5-1; possible D gene TRBD1, 6 bases. Germline-derived CDR1 and CDR2 are SGHRS and YFSETQ. Trimming left V 0 bases short and J 3 bases short, with 10 bases between. This CDR3 region has 14 residues. CDR3 sequence (DNA): TGCGCCAGCAGCTTGGCCGCAGGGGTCTACGAGCAGTACTTC. It codes for CASSLAAGVYEQYF. The complete variable domain, with remaining parts taken from reference TRBV5-1 and TRBJ2-7, reads KAGVTQTPRYLIKTRGQQVTLSCSPISGHRSVSWYQQTPGQGLQFLFEYFSETQRNKGNFPGRFSGRQFSNSRSEMNVSTLELGDSALYLCASSLAAGVYEQYFGPGTRLTVT.

The chain links TRBV20-1 to TRBJ1-4; the match to TRBD1 covers 9 bases. The CDR3 spans 14 residues. Losses at the gene ends were 4 bases for V and 6 bases for J; bases not matched to a gene: 6. Per the germline V gene, CDR1 is DFQATT and CDR2 is SNEGSKA (reference sequence). The CDR3 coding sequence is TGCAGTGCTAATAAGGACAGGGGAGATGAAAAACTGTTTTTT. It specifies CSANKDRGDEKLFF.

V is TRBV12-3 or TRBV12-4 and J is TRBJ1-5; a possible D gene is TRBD1 (5 bases). This CDR3 is 18 amino acids long. V was clipped by 0 bases and J by 0 bases, with 15 bases between them. DNA for the CDR3: TGTGCCAGCAGTTTAGCCCGTGACAGAATTTTTAGCAATCAGCCCCAGCATTTT. Protein product: CASSLARDRIFSNQPQHF.

This clonotype was picked up many times. V is TRBV28 and J is TRBJ2-3, with 9 bases fitting TRBD1. Germline CDR1 reads MDHEN; CDR2 reads SYDVKM. Germline trimming cut 3 bases from V and 12 bases from J; bases unmatched to any gene: 4. CDR3 length: 12 residues. CDR3 in amino acids: CASSLQGQGQYF. The CDR3 bases are TGTGCCAGCAGTTTGCAGGGACAGGGACAGTATTTT.

With regard to this clonotype: Since a much larger clone is just one base distant, this may be a read error. This chain links TRBV7-8 with TRBJ2-7; a weak D match, TRBD2 (5 bases). Germline values: CDR1 SGHVS, CDR2 FQNEAQ. The CDR3 consists of 16 residues. CDR3 nucleotides: TGTGCCAGCAGCTTAAAACCCTCGAGCGGCTCCTACGGGCAGTACTTC. It yields the protein CASSLKPSSGSYGQYF.

Worth noting for this clonotype: It differs at one base from a far larger clone, so likely a read error. The chain has TRBV10-3 and TRBJ2-1; TRBD2 matches 10 bases. The J call may be mistaken, given a closer DNA end match to TRBJ2-5. CDR1 and CDR2 (germline): ENHRY, SYGVKD. This CDR3 is 15 amino acids long. CDR3 nucleotides: TGTGCCATCAGTGACACAACTAGCGGGATTGAGACCCAGTACTTC. It encodes CAISDTTSGIETQYF.

The sample holds many counts of this clonotype. Germline and junction disagree at one end, which may indicate a read error. The rearrangement uses TRBV29-1 and TRBJ2-7, with 14 bases that match TRBD2. This CDR3 is built from 13 residues. The germline V gene encodes CDR1 SQVTM and CDR2 ANQGSEA. This chain's CDR3 is CSVDTGTSGRRDF. The CDR3 DNA follows: TGCAGCGTTGACACCGGGACTAGCGGGAGACGGGACTTC.